This TCR beta chain derives from a study of cytomegalovirus exposure and HLA in healthy donors. The PCR contained 60 Vbeta and 13 Jbeta primers. Using immunoSEQ multiplex PCR, the repertoire was profiled, and TCRdb retains in-frame clones only, with some absent. The table shows 170,000 or so clones, with 75% to 90% occurring only once. V lost 9 bases to trimming and J lost 3 bases; unmatched junction nucleotides: 3. This CDR3 has 12 residues. The germline gives CDR1 SNHLY, CDR2 FYNNEI. This clone has more than one count but fewer than ten. The rearrangement uses TRBV2 and TRBJ2-3; 7 bases match TRBD2. This TCR was sampled from a boy between 10 and 17 years old in good health and CMV-seronegative. Sequenced input: PBMCs. The DNA of the CDR3 is TGTGCCAGTGCCGGGGGGACAGATACGCAGTATTTT. Translated, it gives CASAGGTDTQYF. Full variable domain (remainder filled in from reference TRBV2 and TRBJ2-3): EPEVTQTPSHQVTQMGQEVILRCVPISNHLYFYWYRQILGQKVEFLVSFYNNEISEKSEIFDDQFSVERPDGSNFTLKIRSTKLEDSAMYFCASAGGTDTQYFGPGTRLTVL.